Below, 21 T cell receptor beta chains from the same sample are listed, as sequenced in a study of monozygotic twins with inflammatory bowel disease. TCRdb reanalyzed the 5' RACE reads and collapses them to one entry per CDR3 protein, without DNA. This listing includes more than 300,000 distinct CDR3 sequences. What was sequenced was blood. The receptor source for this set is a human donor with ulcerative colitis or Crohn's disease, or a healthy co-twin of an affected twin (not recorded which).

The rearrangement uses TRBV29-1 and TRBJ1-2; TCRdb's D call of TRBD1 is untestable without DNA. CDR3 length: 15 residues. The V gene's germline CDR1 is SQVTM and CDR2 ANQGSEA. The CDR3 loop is CSGLGQAPGFVGYTF.

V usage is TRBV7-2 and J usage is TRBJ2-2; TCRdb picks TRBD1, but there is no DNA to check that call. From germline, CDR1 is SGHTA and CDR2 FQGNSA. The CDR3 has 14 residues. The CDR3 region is CASRWTGVTGELFF.

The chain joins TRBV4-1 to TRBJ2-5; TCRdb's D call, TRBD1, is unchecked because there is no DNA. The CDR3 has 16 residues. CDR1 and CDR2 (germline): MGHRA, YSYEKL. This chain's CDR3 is CASSPRGMTRQETQYF.

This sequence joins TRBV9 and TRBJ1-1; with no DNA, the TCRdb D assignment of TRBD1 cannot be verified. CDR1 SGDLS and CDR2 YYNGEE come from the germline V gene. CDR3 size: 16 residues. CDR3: CASSVWGTGPNTEAFF.

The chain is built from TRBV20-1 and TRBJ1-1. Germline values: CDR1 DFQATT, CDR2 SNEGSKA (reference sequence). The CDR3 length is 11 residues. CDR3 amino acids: CSASTLVHAFF.

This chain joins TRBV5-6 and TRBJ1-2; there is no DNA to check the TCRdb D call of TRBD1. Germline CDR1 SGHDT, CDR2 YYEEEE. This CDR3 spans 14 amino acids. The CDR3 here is CASSLGGRGDGYTF.

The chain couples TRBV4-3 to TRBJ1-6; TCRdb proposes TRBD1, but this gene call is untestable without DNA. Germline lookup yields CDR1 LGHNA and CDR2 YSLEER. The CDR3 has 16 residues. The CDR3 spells CASSQGKTGRLSPLHF.

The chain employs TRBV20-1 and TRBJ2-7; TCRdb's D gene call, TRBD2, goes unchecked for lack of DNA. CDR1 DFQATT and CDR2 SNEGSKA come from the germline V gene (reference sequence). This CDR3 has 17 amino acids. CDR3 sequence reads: CSARDRTKRTSEYEQYF.

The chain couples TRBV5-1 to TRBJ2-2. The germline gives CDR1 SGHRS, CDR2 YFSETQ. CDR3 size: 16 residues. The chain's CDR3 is CASSLVVTADTGELFF.

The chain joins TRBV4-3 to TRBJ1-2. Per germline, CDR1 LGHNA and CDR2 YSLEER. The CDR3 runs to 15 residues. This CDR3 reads CASSQDPAADYGYTF.

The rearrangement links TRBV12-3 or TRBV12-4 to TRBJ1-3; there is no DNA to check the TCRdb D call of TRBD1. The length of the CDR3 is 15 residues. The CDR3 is CASSLRGTSGNTIYF.

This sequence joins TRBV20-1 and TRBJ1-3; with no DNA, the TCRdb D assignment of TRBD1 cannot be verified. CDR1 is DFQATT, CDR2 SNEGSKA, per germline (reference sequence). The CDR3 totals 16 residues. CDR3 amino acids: CSAKERGLFSGNTIYF.

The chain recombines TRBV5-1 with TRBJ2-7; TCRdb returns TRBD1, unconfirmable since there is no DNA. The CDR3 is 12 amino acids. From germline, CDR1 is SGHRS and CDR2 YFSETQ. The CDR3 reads CASSLDPGEQYF.

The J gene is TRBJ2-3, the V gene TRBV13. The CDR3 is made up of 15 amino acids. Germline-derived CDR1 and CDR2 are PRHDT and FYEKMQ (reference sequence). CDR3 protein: CASSLGGLAADTQYF.

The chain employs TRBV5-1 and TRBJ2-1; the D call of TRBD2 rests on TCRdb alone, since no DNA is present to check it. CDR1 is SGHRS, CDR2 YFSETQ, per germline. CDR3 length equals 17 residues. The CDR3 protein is CASSLQGTSGGYNEQFF.

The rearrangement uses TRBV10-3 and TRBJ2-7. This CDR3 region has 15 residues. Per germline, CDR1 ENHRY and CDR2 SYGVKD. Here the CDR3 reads CAISDERGSIYEQYF.

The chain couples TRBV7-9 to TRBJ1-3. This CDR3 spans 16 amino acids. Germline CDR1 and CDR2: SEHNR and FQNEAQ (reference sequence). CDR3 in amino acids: CASSSGPVLSGNTIYF.

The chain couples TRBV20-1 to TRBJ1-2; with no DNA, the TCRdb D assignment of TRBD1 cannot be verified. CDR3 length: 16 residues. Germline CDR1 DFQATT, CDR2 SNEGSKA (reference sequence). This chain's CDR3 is CSARVTTAGFNYGYTF.

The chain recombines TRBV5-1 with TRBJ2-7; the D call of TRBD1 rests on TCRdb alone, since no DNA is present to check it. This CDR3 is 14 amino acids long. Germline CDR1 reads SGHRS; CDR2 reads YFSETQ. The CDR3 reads CASSLSGQYYEQYF.

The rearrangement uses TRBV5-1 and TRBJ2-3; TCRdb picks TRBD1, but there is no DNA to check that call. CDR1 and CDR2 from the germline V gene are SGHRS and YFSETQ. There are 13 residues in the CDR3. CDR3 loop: CASSVEGTDTQYF.

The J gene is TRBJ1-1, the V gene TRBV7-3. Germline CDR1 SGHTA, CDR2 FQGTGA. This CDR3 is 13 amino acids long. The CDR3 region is CASSLSKNTEAFF.